This T cell receptor (beta chain) came from a study of cytomegalovirus exposure and HLA in healthy donors. The germline V gene has CDR1 MNHNS and CDR2 SASEGT. V lost 3 bases and J 4 bases, leaving 17 bases between the germline ends. This CDR3 has 16 residues. Produced via immunoSEQ multiplex PCR; TCRdb's table is partial and in-frame only. The profile shows hundreds of thousands of clones, around 86% of them singletons. J is TRBJ2-3 and V is TRBV6-1; maybe TRBD2 (6 bases). Input material: PBMCs. This TCR was sampled from a woman under 30 in good health and CMV-seropositive. CDR3 DNA: TGTGCCAGCAGTGATTTGGGCGGGATCATGGCAGATACGCAGTATTTT. It translates to CASSDLGGIMADTQYF.